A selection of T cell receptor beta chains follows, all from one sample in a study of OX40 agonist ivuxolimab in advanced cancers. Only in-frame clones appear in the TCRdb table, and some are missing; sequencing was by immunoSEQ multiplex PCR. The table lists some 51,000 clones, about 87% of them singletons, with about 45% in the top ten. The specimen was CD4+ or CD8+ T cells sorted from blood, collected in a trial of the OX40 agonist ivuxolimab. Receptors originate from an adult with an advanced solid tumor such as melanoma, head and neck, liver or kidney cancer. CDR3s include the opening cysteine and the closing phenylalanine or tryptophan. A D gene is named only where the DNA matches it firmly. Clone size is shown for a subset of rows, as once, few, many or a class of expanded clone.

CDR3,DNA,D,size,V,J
CASSWGQGALKTQYF,TGTGCCAGCAGTTGGGGGCAGGGGGCTCTAAAGACCCAGTACTTC,TRBD1,-,TRBV28,TRBJ2-5
CSVEFFTSGGTDTQYF,TGCAGCGTTGAATTCTTCACTAGCGGGGGGACAGATACGCAGTATTTT,TRBD2,-,TRBV29-1,TRBJ2-3
CASSTSFLAGGAAIEQFF,TGTGCCAGTAGTACCTCCTTCTTAGCGGGGGGGGCCGCGATTGAGCAGTTCTTC,TRBD2,-,TRBV19,TRBJ2-1
CASSLSRGSYNEQFF,TGTGCCAGCAGTTTATCGAGGGGTTCCTACAATGAGCAGTTCTTC,-,-,TRBV27,TRBJ2-1
CASSSLRGSSYNSPLHF,TGTGCCAGCAGTTCCCTACGGGGTAGCTCCTATAATTCACCCCTCCACTTT,-,-,TRBV27,TRBJ1-6
CASSTALSAPNTEAFF,TGTGCCAGCTCAACTGCCCTTTCGGCCCCTAACACTGAAGCTTTCTTT,-,-,TRBV7-9,TRBJ1-1
CASSSLAGGIVQETQYF,TGTGCCAGCAGTTCACTAGCGGGGGGGATAGTTCAAGAGACCCAGTACTTC,TRBD2,-,TRBV27,TRBJ2-5
CASSITREAFF,TGTGCCAGCAGCATCACACGCGAAGCTTTCTTT,-,-,TRBV13,TRBJ1-1
CASTPRGSYEQYF,TGTGCCAGTACTCCGAGGGGTTCCTACGAGCAGTACTTC,-,-,TRBV19,TRBJ2-7
CASSQSAGRATNEKLFF,TGCGCCAGCAGCCAGAGCGCTGGGAGGGCAACTAATGAAAAACTGTTTTTT,-,-,TRBV4-1,TRBJ1-4
CASSFRDRGETQYF,TGTGCCAGCAGCTTCCGGGACAGGGGAGAGACCCAGTACTTC,TRBD1,-,TRBV7-9,TRBJ2-5
CASSYGRGVYEQYF,TGTGCCAGCAGTTACGGGCGAGGGGTGTACGAGCAGTACTTC,-,-,TRBV27,TRBJ2-7
CASSLESLVSGNTIYF,TGTGCCAGCAGCTTAGAGTCCTTGGTCTCTGGAAACACCATATATTTT,-,-,TRBV7-9,TRBJ1-3
CASSVEGRSEQYF,TGTGCCAGCAGTGTGGAGGGCCGAAGCGAGCAGTACTTC,-,-,TRBV25-1,TRBJ2-7
CASSGVTTEAFF,TGCGCCAGCAGCGGAGTGACAACCGAAGCTTTCTTT,-,-,TRBV5-1,TRBJ1-1
CASSIHKNEKLFF,TGTGCCAGCAGCATTCATAAGAATGAAAAACTGTTTTTT,-,-,TRBV14,TRBJ1-4
CASSQPPPGGGYTF,TGTGCCAGCAGTCAACCCCCCCCGGGCGGCGGCTACACCTTC,-,-,TRBV6-5,TRBJ1-2
CASSYDWTYEQYF,TGTGCCAGCAGCTACGACTGGACCTACGAGCAGTACTTC,-,-,TRBV11-2,TRBJ2-7
CASSETAQETQYF,TGTGCTAGCAGTGAGACAGCTCAAGAGACCCAGTACTTC,-,-,TRBV7-7,TRBJ2-5
CASSPTGVHEQYF,TGTGCCAGCAGTCCGACAGGGGTCCACGAGCAGTACTTC,TRBD1,few,TRBV28,TRBJ2-7
CASSYRDSYGYTF,TGTGCCAGCAGCTACCGGGACAGCTATGGCTACACCTTC,TRBD1,-,TRBV7-9,TRBJ1-2
CASSLPRDRGHYEQYF,TGTGCCAGCAGTTTACCCCGGGACAGGGGTCACTACGAGCAGTACTTC,TRBD1,-,TRBV28,TRBJ2-7
CASSPNEVLYEQYF,TGTGCCAGCAGCCCCAACGAGGTTTTGTACGAGCAGTACTTC,-,-,TRBV7-9,TRBJ2-7
CSAPQGRGYTF,TGCAGTGCCCCACAGGGGCGAGGCTACACCTTC,TRBD1,-,TRBV20-1,TRBJ1-2
CATSRDQGTANTEAFF,TGTGCCACCAGCAGAGATCAAGGGACAGCGAACACTGAAGCTTTCTTT,TRBD1,few,TRBV15,TRBJ1-1
CASCQGAAYGYTF,TGTGCCAGCTGCCAGGGAGCGGCCTATGGCTACACCTTC,-,-,TRBV2,TRBJ1-2
CASWGQGNNQPQHF,TGTGCCAGCTGGGGACAGGGCAACAATCAGCCCCAGCATTTT,TRBD1,once,TRBV2,TRBJ1-5
CASKSGTEAFF,TGTGCCAGCAAGTCGGGGACTGAAGCTTTCTTT,-,-,TRBV9,TRBJ1-1
CASSTGQGYYGYTF,TGTGCCAGCAGCACCGGACAGGGTTACTATGGCTACACCTTC,TRBD1,-,TRBV7-2,TRBJ1-2
CASTELGTGLQETQYF,TGTGCCAGCACTGAGTTAGGGACAGGGCTTCAAGAGACCCAGTACTTC,TRBD1,-,TRBV6-1,TRBJ2-5
CASSQDGTGVEQFF,TGCGCCAGCAGCCAAGACGGAACCGGGGTTGAGCAGTTCTTC,-,-,TRBV4-1,TRBJ2-1
CASSVDRGMNTEAFF,TGTGCCAGCAGCGTAGACAGGGGCATGAACACTGAAGCTTTCTTT,TRBD1,-,TRBV9,TRBJ1-1
CASAFDSSYNEQFF,TGCGCCAGTGCCTTCGACAGCTCCTACAATGAGCAGTTCTTC,-,-,TRBV5-1,TRBJ2-1
CSVAVLDEGYEQYF,TGCAGCGTTGCTGTCCTGGACGAAGGCTACGAGCAGTACTTC,-,-,TRBV29-1,TRBJ2-7
CASSLTGFLETQYF,TGTGCCAGCAGCTTAACGGGGTTTCTGGAGACCCAGTACTTC,-,-,TRBV7-2,TRBJ2-5
CASSVGDPSGRNYEQYF,TGTGCCAGCAGCGTAGGGGACCCTTCAGGGAGGAACTACGAGCAGTACTTC,-,-,TRBV9,TRBJ2-7
CAIRWTSGYTF,TGTGCCATCAGATGGACAAGTGGCTACACCTTC,-,-,TRBV10-3,TRBJ1-2
CASSPAGGQGSGNTIYF,TGTGCCAGCAGTCCCGCCGGGGGCCAAGGCTCTGGAAACACCATATATTTT,-,-,TRBV27,TRBJ1-3
CASSQDRGLNSPPETQYF,TGCGCCAGCAGCCAAGATCGAGGACTCAACTCACCTCCCGAGACCCAGTACTTC,-,once,TRBV4-3,TRBJ2-5
CASSSKGSSSGNTIYF,TGTGCCAGCAGTTCCAAGGGGAGCTCCTCTGGAAACACCATATATTTT,-,-,TRBV28,TRBJ1-3
CASSRGSLYEQYF,TGTGCCAGCAGCAGGGGATCCCTCTACGAGCAGTACTTC,-,-,TRBV11-2,TRBJ2-7
CASSQAKDYEQYF,TGCGCCAGCAGCCAAGCAAAGGACTACGAGCAGTACTTC,-,-,TRBV4-1,TRBJ2-7
CASSPIAGGNTGELFF,TGTGCCAGCAGTCCAATAGCGGGGGGAAACACCGGGGAGCTGTTTTTT,TRBD2,-,TRBV27,TRBJ2-2